This T cell receptor (beta chain) was identified in a study of T cells in Graves' hyperthyroidism and ophthalmopathy. Template material for amplifying TCR beta CDR3 regions consisted of RNA transcripts. Primed by the HTBI set, a first-round RT-PCR was run on the TCR CDR3. TCRdb itself ran the multiplex PCR reads through MiXCR, one entry per CDR3 protein. Of about 530,000 distinct CDR3 sequences detected, approximately 17% appear once; the ten largest clones hold around 17%. There are 16 residues in the CDR3. The ends were cut back, 5 bases at V and 3 bases at J, with 19 bases in the middle. In germline, CDR1 is MNHNS, CDR2 SASEGT.

The rearrangement links TRBV6-1 to TRBJ1-2; tentatively, D is TRBD1 (6 bases). Source material: blood. This sequence originates from a young woman with Graves' ophthalmopathy. The CDR3 protein is CASSYQTGAPHYGYTF. CDR3 in DNA: TGTGCCAGCAGTTACCAGACAGGAGCCCCCCACTATGGCTACACCTTC.